This T cell receptor (beta chain) was sequenced during a study of cytotoxic CD8 clonotypes in ibrutinib-treated CLL. Across the study: Response samples followed a median 12 months of treatment, range 6 to 36.

Trimming took 2 bases from V and 1 from J, leaving 7 bases between them. Germline loops: CDR1 SGDLS, CDR2 YYNGEE. This CDR3 contains 13 residues. In this sample, this clone turned up a few times. Its antigen remains unknown. Using immunoSEQ multiplex PCR, the repertoire was profiled, and TCRdb retains in-frame clones only, with some absent. Counted here are 330,000 or so clones, over 60% occurring once; the ten biggest clones make up roughly 6%. General observations from the study: There were few public clonotypes, and on treatment they contracted or stayed stable.

The sample in question was PBMCs, obtained after 36 months of ibrutinib treatment. The clonotype originates from a human donor with chronic lymphocytic leukemia. The chain links TRBV9 to TRBJ2-7; a weak D match, TRBD1 (5 bases). Here the CDR3 DNA reads TGTGCCAGCAGCGTTTCAGGGTCCTACGAGCAGTACTTC. As protein: CASSVSGSYEQYF. The full variable domain, in which reference TRBV9 and TRBJ2-7 provide the parts outside the CDR3, is DSGVTQTPKHLITATGQRVTLRCSPRSGDLSVYWYQQSLDQGLQFLIQYYNGEERAKGNILERFSAQQFPDLHSELNLSSLELGDSALYFCASSVSGSYEQYFGPGTRLTVT.